What follows are 16 T cell receptor beta chains derived from one specimen sequenced in a study of blood T cell repertoires in COVID-19 (dated by TCRdb to 2020 to 2022). The library was made by the immunoSEQ multiplex PCR assay. The table was pulled from immuneACCESS by TCRdb, which kept in-frame rearrangements only. Such tables lose some clones; where checked, under half of the loss comes from unresolved V genes, and the rest has no known cause. Here the sample has over 200,000 clones; roughly 89% occur a single time. About 6.5% of the sample is in the top ten clones. The material sequenced was peripheral blood. The receptors here all came from a man in his fifties or sixties who had recovered from COVID-19.

This clone was recorded once. The CDR3: CASSDSDRATGELFF. CDR3 bases: TGTGCCAGCAGTGATTCGGACAGGGCCACCGGGGAGCTGTTTTTT. V gene TRBV2 combines with J gene TRBJ2-2, with 8 bases lining up with TRBD1. The CDR3 consists of 15 residues. The germline CDR1 and CDR2 sequences are SNHLY and FYNNEI. The ends lost 3 bases at V and 4 bases at J; junction bases unmatched: 4.

The V and J genes are TRBV19 and TRBJ1-6; no clear D gene. V was cut by 5 bases and J by 1 base, with 9 bases left in between. Germline lookup yields CDR1 LNHDA and CDR2 SQIVND (reference sequence). There are 15 residues in the CDR3. The chain's CDR3 is CASSSTGSYNSPLHF. The CDR3 DNA reads TGTGCCAGTAGTTCAACGGGGTCCTATAATTCACCCCTCCACTTT.

This clone was recorded only once. The chain employs TRBV6-5 and TRBJ2-5; 9 bases line up with TRBD2. V lost 4 bases to trimming and J lost 2 bases; unmatched junction nucleotides: 5. The CDR3 consists of 15 residues. Germline CDR1 MNHEY, CDR2 SVGAGI. The CDR3 is CASSSVTSGQETQYF. CDR3 in DNA: TGTGCCAGCAGTTCCGTGACTAGCGGTCAAGAGACCCAGTACTTC.

The chain links TRBV18 to TRBJ2-7, with D perhaps TRBD2 (6 bases). Germline V gene sequence: CDR1 KGHSH, CDR2 LQKENI. V lost 5 bases, J lost 6 bases, and 14 bases lay in between. The CDR3 totals 13 residues. This CDR3 reads CASSTRREAEQYF. The DNA of the CDR3 is TGTGCCAGCTCAACACGAAGGGAGGCCGAGCAGTACTTC.

The J gene is TRBJ1-5, the V gene TRBV7-8, with 8 bases aligning to TRBD1. Per germline, CDR1 SGHVS and CDR2 FQNEAQ. After removal of 1 base from V and 1 base from J, the junction contained 6 bases not matched to a gene. This CDR3 region has 17 residues. The CDR3: CASSLVGQGASNQPQHF. The CDR3 bases are TGTGCCAGCAGCTTAGTGGGGCAGGGGGCGAGCAATCAGCCCCAGCATTTT.

The chain couples TRBV9 to TRBJ2-3, with 12 bases identical to TRBD2. The CDR3 totals 18 residues. With V trimmed by 4 bases and J by 5 bases, 14 bases remained unmatched. Per the germline V gene, CDR1 is SGDLS and CDR2 is YYNGEE. CDR3 sequence: CASSQTPLAGGIVDTQYF. In nucleotides, the CDR3 is TGTGCCAGCAGCCAGACCCCCCTAGCGGGGGGGATTGTAGATACGCAGTATTTT.

The chain uses TRBV18 and TRBJ2-1, with 8 positions matching TRBD1. Trimming at V came to 6 bases and at J to 1 base, leaving 2 bases not matched to a gene. CDR3 length equals 14 residues. Germline loops: CDR1 KGHSH, CDR2 LQKENI. CDR3 amino acids: CASSGDRSYNEQFF. CDR3 DNA sequence: TGTGCCAGCTCGGGGGACAGGTCCTACAATGAGCAGTTCTTC.

The V and J genes are TRBV7-2 and TRBJ2-7, with 12 bases fitting TRBD2. Germline V CDR1 and CDR2: SGHTA, FQGNSA. The CDR3 consists of 17 residues. With V trimmed by 5 bases and J by 4 bases, 12 bases remained unmatched. CDR3 sequence: CASSPPLAGGLRYEQYF. DNA for the CDR3: TGTGCCAGCAGCCCTCCCCTAGCGGGAGGGCTCCGGTACGAGCAGTACTTC.

The V and J genes are TRBV21-1 and TRBJ1-2; the D call in the table, TRBD1, was not verified against the DNA. TRBV21-1 is reported as a pseudogene. The CDR3 has 16 amino acids. The CDR3 nucleotides read TGTGCCAGCAGCCTAGAAAGGAGGGGGCAGCACTATGGCTACACCTTC. Its protein product is CASSLERRGQHYGYTF.

The chain combines TRBV7-7 with TRBJ2-2, with 10 bases identical to TRBD2. Germline V gene sequence: CDR1 SSHAT, CDR2 FNYEAQ (reference sequence). V dropped 7 bases and J dropped 1; count of bases not matched to a gene: 0. The CDR3 runs 14 residues. The CDR3 region is CASTSGGNTGELFF. The CDR3 DNA reads TGTGCCAGCACTAGCGGGGGGAACACCGGGGAGCTGTTTTTT.

This clone was seen once. The rearrangement links TRBV6-7 to TRBJ2-4; D unresolved. TRBV6-7 is filed as an ORF, its function uncertain. The CDR3 has 14 amino acids. With 4 bases removed from V and 5 bases from J, the gap between germline ends came to 12 bases. CDR3: CASSSPLHQNIQYF. Written as DNA, the CDR3 is TGTGCCAGCAGTTCGCCGTTACACCAAAACATTCAGTACTTC.

This clone has a single count. In DNA form, the CDR3 reads TGTGCCAGCAGCCCGGGACTAGCCGCCTACGAGCAGTACTTC. It encodes CASSPGLAAYEQYF. V is TRBV9 and J is TRBJ2-7; 9 bases are a match to TRBD2. The CDR3 runs 14 residues. Losses at the gene ends were 4 bases for V and 2 bases for J; bases not matched to a gene: 4. Germline V gives CDR1 SGDLS, CDR2 YYNGEE.

This chain uses TRBV7-2 with TRBJ2-7, with 9 nucleotides matching TRBD2. This CDR3 spans 15 amino acids. With 5 bases clipped from V and 5 bases from J, the junction kept 10 bases outside the gene matches. Germline loops: CDR1 SGHTA, CDR2 FQGNSA. The CDR3: CASSQIAGESNEQYF. The CDR3 DNA is TGTGCCAGCAGCCAAATAGCGGGAGAGTCGAACGAGCAGTACTTC.

This clone was seen once. The CDR3 loop reads CASGQPQHF. For the CDR3, the DNA is TGTGCCAGTGGCCAGCCCCAGCATTTT. This chain uses TRBV28 with TRBJ1-5, with D unresolved. The CDR3 has 9 amino acids. V lost 9 bases and J 7 bases, leaving 4 bases between the germline ends. CDR1 is MDHEN, CDR2 SYDVKM, per germline.

This chain connects TRBV19 to TRBJ1-5; TRBD1 matches at 9 bases. The J segment lost 6 bases and the V segment lost 4 bases, leaving 4 bases of the junction unmatched. The CDR3 runs 14 residues. The germline V gene has CDR1 LNHDA and CDR2 SQIVND (reference sequence). CDR3 protein: CASSTTGGSQPQHF. CDR3 in DNA: TGTGCCAGTAGTACAACAGGGGGCAGTCAGCCCCAGCATTTT.

The chain employs TRBV7-9 and TRBJ1-1, with 8 positions matching TRBD1. Trimming removed 5 bases from V and 1 base from J; junction bases left unmatched: 6. Germline CDR1 and CDR2: SEHNR and FQNEAQ (reference sequence). CDR3 size: 15 residues. The CDR3 loop reads CASSRQGARNTEAFF. CDR3 coding DNA: TGTGCCAGCAGCCGGCAGGGGGCGAGGAACACTGAAGCTTTCTTT.